Following are 21 T cell receptor beta chains from one sample sequenced in a study of T-cell reconstitution after alpha-beta-depleted transplantation in children (dated by TCRdb to the mid-2010s). In light of the paper, this sample's time point label describes: day 60 (about 2 months) after transplantation. This sample's treatment or condition label indicates: allogeneic hematopoietic cell transplantation with graft depleted of TCRalphabeta T cells and CD19 B cells. The library was produced with PCR. The instrument was an Illumina HiSeq 2500. To normalize quantification of the TCRbeta repertoire, the TCR libraries were built with molecular barcoding that relied on unique molecular identifiers. The public reads were reprocessed in TCRdb via fastp at Q25 and MiXCR, keeping in-frame beta chains. Each CDR3 protein appears once, grouped with its most common genes and DNA. This sample holds approximately 34,000 distinct CDR3 sequences; about 6% were observed only once. Jointly, the top ten make up roughly 27% of the sample.

No antigen has been assigned to these receptors. The investigation overall reported the following: About two months after transplant, the apparently early recovery of alphabetaT-cell counts reportedly depended on just several hundred clones that had expanded rapidly and came from non-depleted graft cells.

The sample in question was peripheral blood, obtained 60 days after TCRalphabeta/CD19-depleted stem cell transplant. Every receptor here comes from a child younger than two who had a stem cell transplant for acute myeloid leukemia, so the T cells may come from the graft donor.

At least ten counts were recorded for this clonotype. The gene calls are TRBV28 and TRBJ1-5; D is possibly TRBD1 (5 bases). The CDR3 has 16 residues. Germline V CDR1 and CDR2: MDHEN, SYDVKM. The V gene lost 4 bases and the J gene lost 5 bases, with 18 bases spanning the gap. CDR3 in DNA: TGTGCCAGCAGTTCATTAGGGACCGACCGTGATCAGCCCCAGCATTTT. It translates to CASSSLGTDRDQPQHF.

In its sample, this clonotype was seen many times. The chain carries TRBV7-8 and TRBJ2-2; no reliable D call. Per germline, CDR1 SGHVS and CDR2 FQNEAQ. Trimming left V 3 bases short and J 0 bases short, with 8 bases between. The CDR3 consists of 15 residues. CDR3 coding DNA: TGTGCCAGCAGCTTGCGCCAGCCGAACACCGGGGAGCTGTTTTTT. Protein product: CASSLRQPNTGELFF.

This clonotype was seen only a few times. The chain joins TRBV7-9 to TRBJ1-1, with D maybe TRBD1 (6 bases). This CDR3 is 12 amino acids long. The germline V gene has CDR1 SEHNR and CDR2 FQNEAQ (reference sequence). The germline V and J ends were trimmed by 10 bases and 4 bases, with 13 bases remaining between them. The CDR3 region is CAIQGTGTEAFF. CDR3 sequence (DNA): TGTGCCATCCAGGGGACGGGCACTGAAGCTTTCTTT.

This clonotype has ten or more counts. The chain joins TRBV6-5 to TRBJ2-2; D gene unclear. In germline, CDR1 is MNHEY, CDR2 SVGAGI. The CDR3 runs 16 residues. V lost 4 bases and J 2 bases, leaving 14 bases between the germline ends. The CDR3 protein is CASSSPVGTNTGELFF. CDR3 nucleotide sequence: TGTGCCAGCAGTTCCCCGGTCGGAACAAACACCGGGGAGCTGTTTTTT.

This clonotype was detected many times. This chain's CDR3 is CASSPPREETEAFF. The CDR3 coding sequence is TGTGCCAGCAGCCCCCCGCGGGAAGAAACTGAAGCTTTCTTT. The genes are TRBV12-3 or TRBV12-4 and TRBJ1-1; D unresolved. Trimming shortened V by 6 bases and J by 5 bases, and 16 bases separated the two germline ends. This CDR3 comprises 14 residues.

This clonotype was recorded many times. This sequence joins TRBV7-9 and TRBJ1-4; 7 bases fit TRBD1. Germline V CDR1 and CDR2: SEHNR, FQNEAQ (reference sequence). V dropped 6 bases and J dropped 8; count of bases not matched to a gene: 3. The CDR3 loop spans 12 amino acids. The CDR3 loop reads CASRSRGEKLFF. CDR3 nucleotide sequence: TGTGCCAGCAGATCCAGGGGGGAAAAACTGTTTTTT. Full variable domain (rest looked up from reference TRBV7-9 and TRBJ1-4): DTGVSQNPRHKITKRGQNVTFRCDPISEHNRLYWYRQTLGQGPEFLTYFQNEAQLEKSRLLSDRFSAERPKGSFSTLEIQRTEQGDSAMYLCASRSRGEKLFFGSGTQLSVL.

At least ten counts were recorded for this clonotype. The chain recombines TRBV4-2 with TRBJ2-1; possible D gene TRBD2, 6 bases. Looked up from germline, CDR1 is LGHNA and CDR2 is YNFKEQ. There are 15 residues in the CDR3. V was pared by 4 bases and J by 5 bases, with 15 bases between. CDR3 DNA sequence: TGTGCCAGCAGCCCCAGGAGGGCCCCAAACAATGAGCAGTTCTTC. It codes for CASSPRRAPNNEQFF.

This clonotype was counted at least ten times. The chain uses TRBV5-6 and TRBJ2-7; D not certain. The CDR3 has 15 residues. CDR1 and CDR2 from the germline V gene are SGHDT and YYEEEE. V lost 0 bases, J lost 1 base, and 11 bases lay in between. This CDR3 is CASSLGPRSSYEQYF. The CDR3 bases are TGTGCCAGCAGCTTGGGACCTCGTTCTTCCTACGAGCAGTACTTC.

This clonotype has a count of ten or more. The rearrangement uses TRBV27 and TRBJ2-7, with D perhaps TRBD1 or TRBD2 (5 bases each). Trimming shortened V by 5 bases and J by 0 bases, and 17 bases separated the two germline ends. Germline CDR1 MNHEY, CDR2 SMNVEV (reference sequence). The CDR3 has 16 amino acids. In nucleotides, the CDR3 is TGTGCCAGCAGTATACGGACCGGGACGGCCTCCTACGAGCAGTACTTC. Protein product: CASSIRTGTASYEQYF.

At least ten counts were recorded for this clonotype. The genes are TRBV5-5 and TRBJ2-1, with no clear D. The CDR3 spans 14 residues. The V and J ends lost 2 bases and 1 base respectively, with 7 bases between them. Germline V gene data show CDR1 as SGHKS and CDR2 as YYEKEE (reference sequence). Here the CDR3 DNA reads TGTGCCAGCAGCTTTTACGGATCCTACAATGAGCAGTTCTTC. It encodes CASSFYGSYNEQFF.

This clonotype showed up just a few times. The V gene is TRBV6-5, the J gene TRBJ1-2, with 10 bases that match TRBD1. The length of the CDR3 is 18 residues. Per the germline V gene, CDR1 is MNHEY and CDR2 is SVGAGI. Trimming removed 2 bases from V and 6 bases from J; junction bases left unmatched: 15. The CDR3 is CASSYLIPGTGEADGYTF. CDR3 sequence (DNA): TGTGCCAGCAGTTACCTTATCCCCGGGACAGGGGAGGCGGATGGCTACACCTTC.

This clonotype was counted many times. The chain links TRBV28 to TRBJ2-7; TRBD2 matches at 7 bases. The CDR3 extends over 13 amino acids. The germline V gene encodes CDR1 MDHEN and CDR2 SYDVKM. V shed 5 bases, J shed 6 bases, and the junction held 7 bases outside the gene matches. The CDR3 nucleotides read TGTGCCAGCAGTCAGCTGGGGAGGGGCGAGCAGTACTTC. It translates to CASSQLGRGEQYF.

This clonotype came up many times. Here the CDR3 reads CASSIWTGNEQYF. DNA of the CDR3: TGTGCCAGTAGTATTTGGACAGGGAACGAGCAGTACTTC. This chain uses TRBV19 with TRBJ2-7, with 8 bases matching TRBD1. CDR1 and CDR2 (germline): LNHDA, SQIVND (reference sequence). CDR3 length: 13 residues. The J segment lost 5 bases and the V segment lost 3 bases, leaving 3 bases of the junction unmatched.

This clonotype was counted ten times or more. The chain uses TRBV7-9 and TRBJ2-7; D uncertain. Germline V gene sequence: CDR1 SEHNR, CDR2 FQNEAQ (reference sequence). This CDR3 has 12 residues. The V and J ends lost 8 bases and 6 bases respectively, with 14 bases between them. The CDR3 DNA is TGTGCCAGCTCCGCGGTAGGGCTCGAGCAGTACTTC. Translated: CASSAVGLEQYF.

This clonotype has just a few counts. This chain uses TRBV2 with TRBJ1-2; the D gene is possibly TRBD1 (5 bases). The CDR3 consists of 13 residues. The V end lost 10 bases, the J end lost 3 bases, and 15 bases lay between the germline ends. The V gene's germline CDR1 is SNHLY and CDR2 FYNNEI. The CDR3 is CATFLPGHYGYTF. The CDR3 bases are TGTGCCACATTTCTTCCAGGGCACTATGGCTACACCTTC.

As concerns this clonotype: A read error may account for a junction end that differs from germline. The V and J genes are TRBV7-7 and TRBJ1-4; 11 nucleotides agree with TRBD1. Germline loops: CDR1 SSHAT, CDR2 FNYEAQ (reference sequence). The CDR3 runs 15 residues. For the CDR3, the DNA is TGTGCTAGCAGCCCTCCGGGACAGGGGGATGAAAAACTGTTTTTT. Translated: CASSPPGQGDEKLFF.

This clonotype was seen at least ten times. V usage is TRBV4-3 and J usage is TRBJ2-5; D call uncertain. The CDR3 totals 16 residues. Trimming shortened V by 1 base and J by 2 bases, and 14 bases separated the two germline ends. Germline CDR1 reads LGHNA; CDR2 reads YSLEER. This chain's CDR3 is CASSQGSQLRQETQYF. In nucleotides, the CDR3 is TGCGCCAGCAGCCAAGGCTCACAATTGAGACAAGAGACCCAGTACTTC.

This clonotype has a count of ten or more. The chain is built from TRBV28 and TRBJ2-3, with D maybe TRBD2 (6 bases). The CDR3 is made up of 17 amino acids. CDR1 is MDHEN and CDR2 is SYDVKM in the germline V gene. Trimming removed 3 bases from V and 0 bases from J, with 16 bases in between. As DNA, the CDR3 is TGTGCCAGCAGTTTTCGTAGGAGGGAGCCTAGCACAGATACGCAGTATTTT. Amino acid sequence: CASSFRRREPSTDTQYF. The full variable domain, its missing parts supplied by reference TRBV28 and TRBJ2-3, is DVKVTQSSRYLVKRTGEKVFLECVQDMDHENMFWYRQDPGLGLRLIYFSYDVKMKEKGDIPEGYSVSREKKERFSLILESASTNQTSMYLCASSFRRREPSTDTQYFGPGTRLTVL.

This clonotype was counted many times. CDR3 sequence reads: CASSPNDRAWPLHF. The CDR3 DNA sequence: TGTGCCAGCAGCCCTAACGACAGGGCCTGGCCCCTCCACTTT. The chain combines TRBV9 with TRBJ1-6, with 7 positions matching TRBD1. V trimming: 4 bases; J trimming: 13 bases; junction bases outside the gene matches: 11. Germline CDR1 reads SGDLS; CDR2 reads YYNGEE. CDR3 size: 14 residues.

Ten or more counts support this clonotype. V and J are TRBV29-1 and TRBJ1-3; no clear D. The CDR3 consists of 11 residues. The germline V and J ends were trimmed by 4 bases and 1 base, with 2 bases remaining between them. Germline V lookup: CDR1 SQVTM, CDR2 ANQGSEA. CDR3 bases: TGCAGCGTTGGATCTGGAAACACCATATATTTT. Amino acids: CSVGSGNTIYF.

This clonotype came up many times. The gene calls are TRBV29-1 and TRBJ1-1; D is possibly TRBD1 (5 bases). Germline V gene data show CDR1 as SQVTM and CDR2 as ANQGSEA. The CDR3 loop spans 13 amino acids. Trimming removed 1 base at V and 4 bases at J, with 10 bases between. The CDR3 sequence: CSVEAGHGTEAFF. As DNA, the CDR3 is TGCAGCGTTGAAGCAGGGCATGGCACTGAAGCTTTCTTT.